The clone carrying this T cell receptor (beta chain) was detected only once. Its target is unknown. This specimen belongs to a study of cytomegalovirus exposure and HLA in healthy donors. The study's findings and limits: Reports indicate that TCR beta sequences accurately predicted the HLA-A and HLA-B alleles of most subjects.

Each donor was nominally healthy when sampled (though unrecorded immune exposures were likely). The CDR3 is 16 residues long. The V and J ends lost 4 bases and 6 bases, in that order; junction bases with no gene match: 13. Germline V gene lookup returns CDR1 SQVTM and CDR2 ANQGSEA. 60 Vbeta and 13 Jbeta primers were used in PCR. Clones were sequenced by immunoSEQ multiplex PCR, and TCRdb holds only the in-frame ones, with some missing. Seen here are fewer than 100,000 clones, around 81% observed once, and the top ten hold 0.85% to 1.3%. The rearrangement joins TRBV29-1 to TRBJ2-7; 12 bases agree with TRBD1. The TCR was taken from a male donor in good health and CMV-seronegative. Material for sequencing was PBMCs. The CDR3 DNA is TGCAGCGTTGTGGGCTTGGGGGGACAGGGGGCGGTCGAGCAGTACTTC. Residues: CSVVGLGGQGAVEQYF.